The 5 T cell receptor beta chains listed next were all sequenced from one sample in a study of blood T cell repertoires in COVID-19 (TCRdb year 2020). Library preparation employed the immunoSEQ multiplex PCR assay. The table comes from immuneACCESS by way of TCRdb, which keeps in-frame sequences with V and J called. Part of the clones is missing from these tables; in studies checked, under half for an unresolved V gene and the rest for unknown reasons. Across this sample there are around 430,000 clones, with around 88% seen only once. Approximately 12% of the sample is held by the ten biggest clonotypes. Sequencing was done on a sample of peripheral blood. The origin of the receptors is a woman aged 50 to 60 with COVID-19, enrolled during active disease.

The chain combines TRBV4-1 with TRBJ2-5, with a tentative D call TRBD2 (5 bases). Trimming cost V 1 base and J 3 bases, with 12 bases left between them. Germline CDR1 MGHRA, CDR2 YSYEKL. The CDR3 loop spans 15 amino acids. CDR3 region: CASSQVGASEETQYF. For the CDR3, the DNA is TGCGCCAGCAGCCAAGTGGGAGCCTCTGAAGAGACCCAGTACTTC.

V is TRBV5-8 and J is TRBJ1-5; 7 bases line up with TRBD1. CDR1 and CDR2 from the germline V gene are SGHTS and YDEGEE. Trimming took 4 bases from V and 5 from J; bases not matched to a gene: 3. The CDR3 loop spans 13 amino acids. The CDR3 region has the DNA TGTGCCAGCAGCCCGGGACAGTATCAGCCCCAGCATTTT. Amino acid sequence: CASSPGQYQPQHF.

This chain links TRBV6-5 with TRBJ2-3; perhaps TRBD2 as D (5 bases). Trimming pared 6 bases from V and 4 bases from J, leaving 14 bases between. Germline V gives CDR1 MNHEY, CDR2 SVGAGI. The CDR3 extends over 14 amino acids. The CDR3 reads CASSGVRSADTQYF. In nucleotides, the CDR3 is TGTGCCAGCAGCGGGGTAAGGTCGGCAGATACGCAGTATTTT.

The V and J genes are TRBV4-1 and TRBJ1-2, with 8 bases aligning to TRBD1. Germline CDR1 MGHRA, CDR2 YSYEKL. The junction had 2 bases not matched to a gene; V was cut back by 5 bases and J by 0 bases. This CDR3 has 14 amino acids. The CDR3 DNA is TGCGCCAGCAGCGCGGACAGGGCTAACTATGGCTACACCTTC. Its translation is CASSADRANYGYTF.

The rearrangement joins TRBV28 to TRBJ2-3, with a tentative D call TRBD1 (6 bases). This CDR3 comprises 17 residues. Germline-derived CDR1 and CDR2 are MDHEN and SYDVKM. V gave up 6 bases and J gave up 2 bases, with 21 bases separating them. CDR3 in amino acids: CASSPAPGALPTDTQYF. DNA for the CDR3: TGTGCCAGCAGCCCTGCCCCAGGGGCTCTACCCACAGATACGCAGTATTTT.